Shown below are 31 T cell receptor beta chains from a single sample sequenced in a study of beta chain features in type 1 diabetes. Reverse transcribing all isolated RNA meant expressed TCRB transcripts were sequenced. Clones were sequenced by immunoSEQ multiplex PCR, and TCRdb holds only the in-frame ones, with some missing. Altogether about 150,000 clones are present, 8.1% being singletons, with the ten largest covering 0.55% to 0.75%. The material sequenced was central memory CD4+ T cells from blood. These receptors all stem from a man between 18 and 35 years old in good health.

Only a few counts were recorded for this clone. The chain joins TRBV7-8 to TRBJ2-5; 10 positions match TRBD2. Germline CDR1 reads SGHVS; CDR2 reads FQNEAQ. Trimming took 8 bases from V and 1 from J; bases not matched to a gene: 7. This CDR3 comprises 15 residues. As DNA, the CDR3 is TGTGCCAGCGGGGTGATAGCGGGGGGCCAAGAGACCCAGTACTTC. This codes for CASGVIAGGQETQYF.

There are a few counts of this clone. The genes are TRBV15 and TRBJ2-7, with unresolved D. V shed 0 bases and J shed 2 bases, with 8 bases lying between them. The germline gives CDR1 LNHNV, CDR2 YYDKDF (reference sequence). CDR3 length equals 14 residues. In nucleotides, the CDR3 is TGTGCCACCAGCAGAGATCTCCGAGCCTACGAGCAGTACTTC. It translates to CATSRDLRAYEQYF.

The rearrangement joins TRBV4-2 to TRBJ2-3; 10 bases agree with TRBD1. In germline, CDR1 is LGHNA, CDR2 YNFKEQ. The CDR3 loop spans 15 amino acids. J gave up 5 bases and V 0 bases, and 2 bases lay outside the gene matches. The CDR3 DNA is TGTGCCAGCAGCCAAGAGACAGGGGGCGTAGATACGCAGTATTTT. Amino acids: CASSQETGGVDTQYF.

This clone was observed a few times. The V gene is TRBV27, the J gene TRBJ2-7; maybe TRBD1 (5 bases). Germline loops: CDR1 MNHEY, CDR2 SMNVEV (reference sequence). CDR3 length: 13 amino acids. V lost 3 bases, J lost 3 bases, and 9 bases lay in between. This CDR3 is CASSLNQGYEQYF. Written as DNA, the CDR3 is TGTGCCAGCAGTTTGAACCAGGGCTACGAGCAGTACTTC.

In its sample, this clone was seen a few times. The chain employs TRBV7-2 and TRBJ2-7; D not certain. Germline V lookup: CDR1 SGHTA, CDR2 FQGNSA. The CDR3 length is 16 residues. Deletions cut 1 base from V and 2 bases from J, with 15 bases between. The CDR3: CASSLVRSPSPYEQYF. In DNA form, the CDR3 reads TGTGCCAGCAGCTTAGTAAGGAGTCCGAGTCCCTACGAGCAGTACTTC.

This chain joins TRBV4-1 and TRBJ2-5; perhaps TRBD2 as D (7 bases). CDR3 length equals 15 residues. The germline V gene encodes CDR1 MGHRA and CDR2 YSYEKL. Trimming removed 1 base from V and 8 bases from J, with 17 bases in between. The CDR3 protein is CASSQGRGASETQYF. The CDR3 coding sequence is TGCGCCAGCAGCCAAGGTCGGGGGGCTTCGGAAACCCAGTACTTC.

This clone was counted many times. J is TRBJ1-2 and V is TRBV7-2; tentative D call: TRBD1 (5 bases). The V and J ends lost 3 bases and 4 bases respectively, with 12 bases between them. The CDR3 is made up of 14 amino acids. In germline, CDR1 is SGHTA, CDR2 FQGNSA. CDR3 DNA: TGTGCCAGCAGCTTCGACGGCGGGACCTATGGCTACACCTTC. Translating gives CASSFDGGTYGYTF. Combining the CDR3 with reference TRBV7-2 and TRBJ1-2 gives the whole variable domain GAGVSQSPSNKVTEKGKDVELRCDPISGHTALYWYRQSLGQGLEFLIYFQGNSAPDKSGLPSDRFSAERTGGSVSTLTIQRTQQEDSAVYLCASSFDGGTYGYTFGSGTRLTVV.

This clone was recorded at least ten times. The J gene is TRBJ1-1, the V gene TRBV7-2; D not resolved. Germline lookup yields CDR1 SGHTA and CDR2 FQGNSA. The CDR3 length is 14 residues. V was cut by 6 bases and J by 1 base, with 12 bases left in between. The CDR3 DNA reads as TGTGCCAGCAGGCAGAACCCTGGGAACACTGAAGCTTTCTTT. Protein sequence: CASRQNPGNTEAFF.

The CDR3 DNA sequence: TGTGCCAGCACGCTTCTTGGCGGGCCTAGCACAGATACGCAGTATTTT. Encoded protein: CASTLLGGPSTDTQYF. The chain recombines TRBV2 with TRBJ2-3; D might be TRBD2 (5 bases). Trimming removed 7 bases from V and 0 bases from J, with 17 bases in between. The CDR3 has 16 residues. The germline CDR1 and CDR2 sequences are SNHLY and FYNNEI.

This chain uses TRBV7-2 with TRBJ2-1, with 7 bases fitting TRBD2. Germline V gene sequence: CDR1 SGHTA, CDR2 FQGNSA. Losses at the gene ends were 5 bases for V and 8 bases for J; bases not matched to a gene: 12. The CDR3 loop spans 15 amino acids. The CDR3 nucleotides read TGTGCCAGCAGCCAGAGGGCGGGAGAAGCGTATGAGCAGTTCTTC. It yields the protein CASSQRAGEAYEQFF.

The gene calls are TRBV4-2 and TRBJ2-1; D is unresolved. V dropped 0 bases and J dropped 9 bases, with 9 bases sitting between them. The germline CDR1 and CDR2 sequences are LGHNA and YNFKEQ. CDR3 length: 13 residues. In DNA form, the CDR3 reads TGTGCCAGCAGCCAAGATCCTTTATCTGAGCAGTTCTTC. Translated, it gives CASSQDPLSEQFF.

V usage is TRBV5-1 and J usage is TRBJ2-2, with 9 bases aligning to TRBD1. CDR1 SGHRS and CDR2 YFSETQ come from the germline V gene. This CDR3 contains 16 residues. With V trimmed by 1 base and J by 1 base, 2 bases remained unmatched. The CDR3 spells CASSLQDRGNTGELFF. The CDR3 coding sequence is TGCGCCAGCAGCTTGCAGGACAGGGGGAACACCGGGGAGCTGTTTTTT.

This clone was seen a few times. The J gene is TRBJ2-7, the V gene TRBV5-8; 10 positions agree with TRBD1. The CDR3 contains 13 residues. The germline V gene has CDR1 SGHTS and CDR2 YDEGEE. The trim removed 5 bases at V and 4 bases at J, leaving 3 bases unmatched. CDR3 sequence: CASRPGQGYEQYF. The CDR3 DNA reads TGTGCCAGCAGGCCGGGACAGGGGTACGAGCAGTACTTC.

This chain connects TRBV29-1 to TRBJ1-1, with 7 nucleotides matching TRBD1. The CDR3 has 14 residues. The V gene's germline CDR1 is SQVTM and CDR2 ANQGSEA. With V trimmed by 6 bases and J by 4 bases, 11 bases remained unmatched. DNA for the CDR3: TGCAGCGTGGGGACCACAGGGGCTCTCACTGAAGCTTTCTTT. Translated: CSVGTTGALTEAFF.

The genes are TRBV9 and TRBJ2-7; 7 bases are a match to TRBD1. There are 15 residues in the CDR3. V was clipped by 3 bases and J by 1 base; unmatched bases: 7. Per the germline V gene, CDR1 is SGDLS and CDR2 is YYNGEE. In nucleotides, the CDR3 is TGTGCCAGCAGCGCAGGGGACAGTATGTCCTACGAGCAGTACTTC. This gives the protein CASSAGDSMSYEQYF. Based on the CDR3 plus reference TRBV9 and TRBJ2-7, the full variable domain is DSGVTQTPKHLITATGQRVTLRCSPRSGDLSVYWYQQSLDQGLQFLIQYYNGEERAKGNILERFSAQQFPDLHSELNLSSLELGDSALYFCASSAGDSMSYEQYFGPGTRLTVT.

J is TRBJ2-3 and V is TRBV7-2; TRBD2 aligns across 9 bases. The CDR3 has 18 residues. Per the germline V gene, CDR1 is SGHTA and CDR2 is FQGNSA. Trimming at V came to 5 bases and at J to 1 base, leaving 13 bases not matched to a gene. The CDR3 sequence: CASSRSRAGGPGTDTQYF. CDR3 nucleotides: TGTGCCAGCAGCCGCAGTAGGGCGGGAGGGCCAGGCACAGATACGCAGTATTTT.

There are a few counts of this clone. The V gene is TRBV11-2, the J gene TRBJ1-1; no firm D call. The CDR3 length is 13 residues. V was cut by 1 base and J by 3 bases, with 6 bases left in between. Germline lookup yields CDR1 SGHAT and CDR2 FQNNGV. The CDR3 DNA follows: TGTGCCAGCAGCTTAGGCAGTTACACTGAAGCTTTCTTT. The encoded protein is CASSLGSYTEAFF.

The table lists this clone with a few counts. CDR3 nucleotide sequence: TGTGCCAGCACCTCTCTTTACTCTGGAAACACCATATATTTT. Translation gives CASTSLYSGNTIYF. The chain has TRBV13 and TRBJ1-3; D gene uncertain. The CDR3 sequence is 14 residues long. Trimming stripped 7 bases from V and 0 bases from J, with 10 bases between. Germline V lookup: CDR1 PRHDT, CDR2 FYEKMQ (reference sequence). Drawing the rest from reference TRBV13 and TRBJ1-3, the complete variable domain is AAGVIQSPRHLIKEKRETATLKCYPIPRHDTVYWYQQGPGQDPQFLISFYEKMQSDKGSIPDRFSAQQFSDYHSELNMSSLELGDSALYFCASTSLYSGNTIYFGEGSWLTVV.

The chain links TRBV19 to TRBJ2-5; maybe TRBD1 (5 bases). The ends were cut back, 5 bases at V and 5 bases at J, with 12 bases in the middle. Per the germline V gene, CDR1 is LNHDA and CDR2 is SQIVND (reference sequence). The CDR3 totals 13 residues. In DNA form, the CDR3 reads TGTGCCAGTAGTCACAGGTCAATGGAGACCCAGTACTTC. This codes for CASSHRSMETQYF.

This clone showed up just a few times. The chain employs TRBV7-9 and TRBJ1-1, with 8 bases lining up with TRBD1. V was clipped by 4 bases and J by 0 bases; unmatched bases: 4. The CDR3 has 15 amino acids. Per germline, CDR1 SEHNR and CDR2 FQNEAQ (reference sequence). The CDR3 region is CASSSQGAVNTEAFF. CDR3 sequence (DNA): TGTGCCAGCAGCTCCCAGGGGGCGGTGAACACTGAAGCTTTCTTT.

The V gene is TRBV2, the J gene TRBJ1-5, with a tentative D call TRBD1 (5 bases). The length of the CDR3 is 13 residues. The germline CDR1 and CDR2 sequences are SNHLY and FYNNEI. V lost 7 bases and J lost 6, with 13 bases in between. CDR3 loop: CASTDMGRQPQHF. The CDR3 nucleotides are TGTGCCAGCACCGACATGGGGCGTCAGCCCCAGCATTTT.

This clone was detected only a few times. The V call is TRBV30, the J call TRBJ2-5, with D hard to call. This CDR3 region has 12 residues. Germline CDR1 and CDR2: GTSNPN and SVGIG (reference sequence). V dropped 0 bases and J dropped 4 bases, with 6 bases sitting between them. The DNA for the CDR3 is TGTGCCTGGAGTGTTCGACTAGAGACCCAGTACTTC. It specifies CAWSVRLETQYF.

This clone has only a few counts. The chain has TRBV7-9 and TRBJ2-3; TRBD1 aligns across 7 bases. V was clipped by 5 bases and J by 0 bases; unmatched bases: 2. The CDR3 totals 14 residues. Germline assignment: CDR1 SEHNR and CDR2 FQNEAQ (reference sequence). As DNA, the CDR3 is TGTGCCAGCAGCGTACAGGGGAGCACAGATACGCAGTATTTT. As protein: CASSVQGSTDTQYF.

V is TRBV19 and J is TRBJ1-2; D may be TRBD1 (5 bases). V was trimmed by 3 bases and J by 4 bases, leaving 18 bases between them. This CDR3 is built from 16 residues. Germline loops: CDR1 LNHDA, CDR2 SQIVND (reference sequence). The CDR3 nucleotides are TGTGCCAGTAGTATCGGACGGGACGGGAGTCTCTATGGCTACACCTTC. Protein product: CASSIGRDGSLYGYTF.

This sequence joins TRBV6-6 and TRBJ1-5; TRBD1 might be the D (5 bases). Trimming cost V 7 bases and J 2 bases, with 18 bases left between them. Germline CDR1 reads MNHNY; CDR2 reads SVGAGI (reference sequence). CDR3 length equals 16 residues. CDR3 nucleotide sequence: TGTGCCAGCATCTCCCCTTATGCGGGGGGCAATCAGCCCCAGCATTTT. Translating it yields CASISPYAGGNQPQHF.

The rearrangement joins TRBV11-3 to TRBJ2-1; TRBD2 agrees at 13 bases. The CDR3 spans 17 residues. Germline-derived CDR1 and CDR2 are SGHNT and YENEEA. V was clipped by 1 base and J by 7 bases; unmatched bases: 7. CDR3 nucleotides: TGTGCCAGCAGCTTAGGTGTACTAGCGGGAGGGCCGAATGAGCAGTTCTTC. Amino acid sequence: CASSLGVLAGGPNEQFF.

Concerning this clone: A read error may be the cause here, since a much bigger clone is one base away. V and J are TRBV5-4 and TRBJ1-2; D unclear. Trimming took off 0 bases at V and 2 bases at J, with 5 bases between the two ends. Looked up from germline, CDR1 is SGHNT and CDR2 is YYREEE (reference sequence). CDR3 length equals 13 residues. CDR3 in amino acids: CASSLDSNYGYTF. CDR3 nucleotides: TGTGCCAGCAGCTTGGACAGCAACTATGGCTACACCTTC.

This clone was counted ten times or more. The CDR3: CASDRRTGTEAFF. CDR3 nucleotides: TGTGCCAGCGACCGCAGGACAGGGACTGAAGCTTTCTTT. The chain has TRBV28 and TRBJ1-1, with TRBD1 identical over 8 bases. Trimming took 8 bases from V and 5 from J; bases not matched to a gene: 7. There are 13 residues in the CDR3. Germline CDR1 and CDR2: MDHEN and SYDVKM.

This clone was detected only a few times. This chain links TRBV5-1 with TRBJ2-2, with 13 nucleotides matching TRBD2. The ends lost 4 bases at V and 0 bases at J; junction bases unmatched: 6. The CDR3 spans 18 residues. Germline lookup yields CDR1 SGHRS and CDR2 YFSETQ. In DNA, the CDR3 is TGCGCCAGCAGCCGGACTAGCGGGGGACCTTCGAACACCGGGGAGCTGTTTTTT. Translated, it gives CASSRTSGGPSNTGELFF.

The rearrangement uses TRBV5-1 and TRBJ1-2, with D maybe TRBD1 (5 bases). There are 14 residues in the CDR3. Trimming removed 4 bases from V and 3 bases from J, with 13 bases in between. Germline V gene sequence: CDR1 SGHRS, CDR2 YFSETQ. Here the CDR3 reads CASSLTESDYGYTF. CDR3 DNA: TGCGCCAGCAGCCTGACAGAGTCGGACTATGGCTACACCTTC.

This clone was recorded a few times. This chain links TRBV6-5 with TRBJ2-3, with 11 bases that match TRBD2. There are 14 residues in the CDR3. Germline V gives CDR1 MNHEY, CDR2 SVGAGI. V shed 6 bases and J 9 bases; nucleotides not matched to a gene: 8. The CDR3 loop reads CASSLAGGPRTQYF. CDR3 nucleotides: TGTGCCAGCAGCTTAGCGGGAGGGCCGCGGACGCAGTATTTT.